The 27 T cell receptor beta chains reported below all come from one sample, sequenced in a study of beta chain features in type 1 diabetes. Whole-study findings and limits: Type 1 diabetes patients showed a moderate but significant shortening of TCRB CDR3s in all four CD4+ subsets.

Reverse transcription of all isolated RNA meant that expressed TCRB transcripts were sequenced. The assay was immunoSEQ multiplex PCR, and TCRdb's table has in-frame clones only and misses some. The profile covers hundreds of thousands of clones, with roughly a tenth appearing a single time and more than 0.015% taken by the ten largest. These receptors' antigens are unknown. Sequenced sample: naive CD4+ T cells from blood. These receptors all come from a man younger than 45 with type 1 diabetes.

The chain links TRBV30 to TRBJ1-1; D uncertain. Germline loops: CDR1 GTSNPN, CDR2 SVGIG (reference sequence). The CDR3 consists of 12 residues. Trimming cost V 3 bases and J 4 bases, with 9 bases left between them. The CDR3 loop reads CAWRWESTEAFF. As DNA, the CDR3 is TGTGCCTGGAGGTGGGAGTCCACTGAAGCTTTCTTT.

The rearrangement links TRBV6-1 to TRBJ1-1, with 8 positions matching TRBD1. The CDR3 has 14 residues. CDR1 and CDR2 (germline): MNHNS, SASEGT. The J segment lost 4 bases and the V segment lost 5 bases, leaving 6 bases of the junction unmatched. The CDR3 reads CASSPRQGSTEAFF. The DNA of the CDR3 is TGTGCCAGCAGTCCGCGACAGGGGAGCACTGAAGCTTTCTTT.

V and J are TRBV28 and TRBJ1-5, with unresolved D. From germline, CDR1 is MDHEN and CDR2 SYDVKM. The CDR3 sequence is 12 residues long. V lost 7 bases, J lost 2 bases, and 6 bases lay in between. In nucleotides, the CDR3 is TGTGCCAGCACTGGAGGCAATCAGCCCCAGCATTTT. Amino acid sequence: CASTGGNQPQHF.

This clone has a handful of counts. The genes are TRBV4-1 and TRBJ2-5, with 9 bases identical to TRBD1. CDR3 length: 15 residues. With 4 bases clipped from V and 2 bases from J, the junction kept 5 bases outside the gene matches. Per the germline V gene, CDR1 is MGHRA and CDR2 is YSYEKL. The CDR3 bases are TGCGCCAGCAGCCTCGGGGACAGGGCTCAAGAGACCCAGTACTTC. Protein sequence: CASSLGDRAQETQYF.

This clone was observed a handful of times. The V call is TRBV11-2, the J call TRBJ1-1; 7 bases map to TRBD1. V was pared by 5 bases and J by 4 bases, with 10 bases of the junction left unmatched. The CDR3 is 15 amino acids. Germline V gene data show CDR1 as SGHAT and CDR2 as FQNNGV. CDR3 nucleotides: TGTGCCAGCAGCACCCGACAGGGTGAAGGCACTGAAGCTTTCTTT. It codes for CASSTRQGEGTEAFF. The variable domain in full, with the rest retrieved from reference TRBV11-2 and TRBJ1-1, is EAGVAQSPRYKIIEKRQSVAFWCNPISGHATLYWYQQILGQGPKLLIQFQNNGVVDDSQLPKDRFSAERLKGVDSTLKIQPAKLEDSAVYLCASSTRQGEGTEAFFGQGTRLTVV.

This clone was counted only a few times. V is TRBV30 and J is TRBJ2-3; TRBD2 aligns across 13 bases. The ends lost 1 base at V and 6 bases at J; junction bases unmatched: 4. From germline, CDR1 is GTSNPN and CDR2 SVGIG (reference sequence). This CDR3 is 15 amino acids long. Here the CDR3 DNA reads TGTGCCTGGAGTGCGACTAGCGGGGGGCTGGATACGCAGTATTTT. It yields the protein CAWSATSGGLDTQYF. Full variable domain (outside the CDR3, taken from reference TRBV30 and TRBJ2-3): SQTIHQWPATLVQPVGSPLSLECTVEGTSNPNLYWYRQAAGRGLQLLFYSVGIGQISSEVPQNLSASRPQDRQFILSSKKLLLSDSGFYLCAWSATSGGLDTQYFGPGTRLTVL.

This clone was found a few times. Here the CDR3 reads CASSTTGLSADTQYF. The CDR3 DNA follows: TGTGCCAGCAGCACCACAGGTTTATCCGCAGATACGCAGTATTTT. The V and J genes are TRBV7-9 and TRBJ2-3, with a tentative D call TRBD1 (5 bases). V shed 5 bases and J shed 4 bases, with 16 bases lying between them. This CDR3 has 15 residues. The germline V gene encodes CDR1 SEHNR and CDR2 FQNEAQ (reference sequence).

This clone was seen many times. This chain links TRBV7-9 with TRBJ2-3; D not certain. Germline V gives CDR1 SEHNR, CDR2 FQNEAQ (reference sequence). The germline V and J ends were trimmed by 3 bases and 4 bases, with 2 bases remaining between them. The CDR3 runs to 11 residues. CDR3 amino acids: CASSFADTQYF. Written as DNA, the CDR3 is TGTGCCAGCAGCTTCGCAGATACGCAGTATTTT.

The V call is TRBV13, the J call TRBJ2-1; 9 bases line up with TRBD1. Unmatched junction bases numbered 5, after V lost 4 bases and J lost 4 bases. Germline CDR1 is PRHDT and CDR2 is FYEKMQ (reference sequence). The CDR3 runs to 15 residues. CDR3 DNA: TGTGCCAGCAGCTGGACAGGGGCGGCGTACAATGAGCAGTTCTTC. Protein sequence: CASSWTGAAYNEQFF.

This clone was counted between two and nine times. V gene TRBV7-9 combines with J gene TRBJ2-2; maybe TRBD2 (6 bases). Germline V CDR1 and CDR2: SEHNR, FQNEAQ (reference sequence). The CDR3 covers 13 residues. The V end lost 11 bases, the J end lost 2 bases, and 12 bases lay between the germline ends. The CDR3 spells CAAEGSNTGELFF. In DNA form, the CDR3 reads TGTGCCGCGGAGGGCTCCAACACCGGGGAGCTGTTTTTT.

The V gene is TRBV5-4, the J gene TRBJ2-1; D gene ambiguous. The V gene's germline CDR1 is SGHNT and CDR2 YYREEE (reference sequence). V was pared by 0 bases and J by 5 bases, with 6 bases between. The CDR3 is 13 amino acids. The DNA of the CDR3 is TGTGCCAGCAGCTTGGATCACAACAATGAGCAGTTCTTC. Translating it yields CASSLDHNNEQFF.

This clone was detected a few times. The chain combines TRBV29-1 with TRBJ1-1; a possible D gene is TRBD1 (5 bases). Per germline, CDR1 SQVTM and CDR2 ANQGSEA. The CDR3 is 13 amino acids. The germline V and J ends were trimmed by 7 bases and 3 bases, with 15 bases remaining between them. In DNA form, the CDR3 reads TGCAGCGCTATACAGGTGGGCGACACTGAAGCTTTCTTT. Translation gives CSAIQVGDTEAFF.

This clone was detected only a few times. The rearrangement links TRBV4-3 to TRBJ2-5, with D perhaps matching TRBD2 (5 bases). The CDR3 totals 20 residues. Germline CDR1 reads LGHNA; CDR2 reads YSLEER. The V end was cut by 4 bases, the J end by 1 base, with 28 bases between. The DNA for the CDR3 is TGCGCCAGCAGCCGAAGGGCACTATTTGGGGTACGGACTTCCCAAGAGACCCAGTACTTC. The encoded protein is CASSRRALFGVRTSQETQYF.

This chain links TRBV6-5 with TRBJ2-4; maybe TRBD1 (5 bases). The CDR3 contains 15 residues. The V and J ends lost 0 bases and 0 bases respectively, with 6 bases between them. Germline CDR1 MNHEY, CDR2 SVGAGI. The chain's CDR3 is CASSYSTVAKNIQYF. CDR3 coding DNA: TGTGCCAGCAGTTACTCGACAGTAGCCAAAAACATTCAGTACTTC.

This chain's CDR3 is CASSQVPSEDNEQFF. CDR3 nucleotide sequence: TGCGCCAGCAGCCAAGTCCCCAGCGAAGACAATGAGCAGTTCTTC. The chain uses TRBV4-3 and TRBJ2-1; unclear D gene. V was clipped by 1 base and J by 5 bases, with 12 bases between them. The germline CDR1 and CDR2 sequences are LGHNA and YSLEER. This CDR3 has 15 amino acids.

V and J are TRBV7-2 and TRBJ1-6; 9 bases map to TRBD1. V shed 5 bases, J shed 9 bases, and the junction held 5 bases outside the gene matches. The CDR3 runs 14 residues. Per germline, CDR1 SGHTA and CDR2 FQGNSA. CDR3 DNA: TGTGCCAGCAGCCACGGGACAGGGACTTCACCCCTCCACTTT. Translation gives CASSHGTGTSPLHF.

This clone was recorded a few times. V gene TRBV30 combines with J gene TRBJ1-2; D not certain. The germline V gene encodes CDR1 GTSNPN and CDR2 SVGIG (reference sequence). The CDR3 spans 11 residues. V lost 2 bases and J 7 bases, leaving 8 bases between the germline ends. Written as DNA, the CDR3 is TGTGCCTGGAGTAACGGGTTTGGCTACACCTTC. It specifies CAWSNGFGYTF.

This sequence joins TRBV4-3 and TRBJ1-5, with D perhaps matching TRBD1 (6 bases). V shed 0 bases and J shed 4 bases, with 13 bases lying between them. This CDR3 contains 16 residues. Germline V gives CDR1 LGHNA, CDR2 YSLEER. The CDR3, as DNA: TGCGCCAGCAGCCAAGATCTCAGGGGAGGGAATCAGCCCCAGCATTTT. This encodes CASSQDLRGGNQPQHF.

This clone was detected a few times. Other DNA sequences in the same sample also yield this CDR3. The CDR3 here is CASSSRGSYEQYF. The CDR3, as DNA: TGTGCCAGCAGCTCCCGAGGAAGCTACGAGCAGTACTTC. J is TRBJ2-7 and V is TRBV7-2; no clear D gene. The germline gives CDR1 SGHTA, CDR2 FQGNSA. Trimming stripped 4 bases from V and 3 bases from J, with 10 bases between. CDR3 length: 13 residues.

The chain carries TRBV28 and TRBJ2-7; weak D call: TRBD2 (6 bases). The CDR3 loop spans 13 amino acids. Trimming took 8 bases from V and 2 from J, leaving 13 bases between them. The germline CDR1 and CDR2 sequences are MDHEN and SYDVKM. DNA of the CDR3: TGTGCCAGCTCCGGCGGGGACCCCTACGAGCAGTACTTC. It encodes CASSGGDPYEQYF.

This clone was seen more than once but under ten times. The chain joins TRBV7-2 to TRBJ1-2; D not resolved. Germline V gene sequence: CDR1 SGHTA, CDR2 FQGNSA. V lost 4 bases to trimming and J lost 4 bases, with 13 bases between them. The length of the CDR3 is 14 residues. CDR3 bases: TGTGCCAGCAGCTCCCTGGCGGACTCCTATGGCTACACCTTC. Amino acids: CASSSLADSYGYTF.

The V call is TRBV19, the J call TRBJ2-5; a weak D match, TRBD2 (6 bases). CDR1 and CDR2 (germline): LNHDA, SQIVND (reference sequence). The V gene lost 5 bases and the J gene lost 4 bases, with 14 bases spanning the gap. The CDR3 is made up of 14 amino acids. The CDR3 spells CASSGTGLGETQYF. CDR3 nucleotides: TGTGCCAGTAGTGGAACGGGACTCGGAGAGACCCAGTACTTC.

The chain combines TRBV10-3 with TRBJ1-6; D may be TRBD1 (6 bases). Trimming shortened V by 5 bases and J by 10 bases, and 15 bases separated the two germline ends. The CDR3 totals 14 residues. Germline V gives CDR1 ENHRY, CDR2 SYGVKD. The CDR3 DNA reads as TGTGCCATCAGTTCAACAGGGCAGGAATCACCCCTCCACTTT. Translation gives CAISSTGQESPLHF.

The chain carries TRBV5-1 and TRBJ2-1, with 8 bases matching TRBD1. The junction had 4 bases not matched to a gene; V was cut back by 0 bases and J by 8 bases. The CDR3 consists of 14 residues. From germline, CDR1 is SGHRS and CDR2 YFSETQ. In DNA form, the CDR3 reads TGCGCCAGCAGCTTGGGGCAGGGGGCCGATGAGCAGTTCTTC. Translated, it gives CASSLGQGADEQFF.

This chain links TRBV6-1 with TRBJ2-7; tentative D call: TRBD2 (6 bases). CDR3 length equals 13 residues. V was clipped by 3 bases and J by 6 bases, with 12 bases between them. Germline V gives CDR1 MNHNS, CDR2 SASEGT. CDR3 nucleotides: TGTGCCAGCAGTGAGGAGGGGCCCTCCGAGCAGTACTTC. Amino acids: CASSEEGPSEQYF.

The CDR3 sequence: CASGGQGRSPLHF. CDR3 nucleotide sequence: TGTGCCAGCGGGGGACAGGGTAGATCACCCCTCCACTTT. The chain combines TRBV6-5 with TRBJ1-6, with 9 positions matching TRBD1. The ends lost 8 bases at V and 10 bases at J; junction bases unmatched: 6. Germline assignment: CDR1 MNHEY and CDR2 SVGAGI. This CDR3 is 13 amino acids long.

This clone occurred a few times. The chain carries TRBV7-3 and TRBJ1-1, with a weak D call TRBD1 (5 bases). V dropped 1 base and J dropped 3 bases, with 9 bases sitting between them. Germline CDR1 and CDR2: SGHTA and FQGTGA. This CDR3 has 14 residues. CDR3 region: CASSLKGKDTEAFF. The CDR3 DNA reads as TGTGCCAGCAGCTTAAAGGGGAAAGACACTGAAGCTTTCTTT. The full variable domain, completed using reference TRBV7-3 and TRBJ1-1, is GAGVSQTPSNKVTEKGKYVELRCDPISGHTALYWYRQSLGQGPEFLIYFQGTGAADDSGLPNDRFFAVRPEGSVSTLKIQRTERGDSAVYLCASSLKGKDTEAFFGQGTRLTVV.